This T cell receptor (beta chain) appears in the sequencing data of a study of blood T cells in healthy people across ages. Across the whole study: Roughly one uniquely barcoded beta molecule per two T cells was captured.

Broader study findings: TCR beta diversity, measured per million T cells, fell in a roughly linear way with age. Unsorted PBMC material precluded a definitive naive versus antigen-experienced comparison. Estimated diversity across one million T cells was deemed an underestimate.

In regard to this clonotype: Its matching antigen is unknown.

Trimming took 3 bases from V and 7 from J; bases not matched to a gene: 9. Germline CDR1 and CDR2: SGHTA and FQGNSA. CDR3 length equals 15 residues. With a J-beta primer mix and a sample-barcoded 5' primer, a second PCR ran about 7 to 12 cycles. A single record per CDR3 protein comes from TCRdb applying MiXCR to the 5' RACE reads. The sample consists of approximately 1,700,000 distinct CDR3 sequences, about two fifths of them appearing once. The rearrangement joins TRBV7-2 to TRBJ1-5, with TRBD1 matching over 7 bases. The sequenced sample was blood. The clonotype was recovered from a human donor in good health. This CDR3 is CASSLTGLGIQPQHF. The CDR3 bases are TGTGCCAGCAGCTTGACAGGGTTGGGGATCCAGCCCCAGCATTTT.